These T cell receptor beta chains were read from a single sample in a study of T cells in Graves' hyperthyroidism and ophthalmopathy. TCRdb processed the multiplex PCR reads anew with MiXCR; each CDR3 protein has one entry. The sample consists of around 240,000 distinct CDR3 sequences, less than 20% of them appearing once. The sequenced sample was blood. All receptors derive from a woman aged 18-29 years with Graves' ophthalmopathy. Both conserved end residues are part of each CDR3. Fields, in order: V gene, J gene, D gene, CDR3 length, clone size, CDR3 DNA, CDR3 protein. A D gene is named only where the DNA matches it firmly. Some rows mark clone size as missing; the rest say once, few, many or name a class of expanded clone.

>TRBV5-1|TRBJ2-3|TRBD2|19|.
TGCGCCAGCAGCTCTTTTCCAGGGACTAGCGGGACCCTCACAGATACGCAGTATTTT
CASSSFPGTSGTLTDTQYF
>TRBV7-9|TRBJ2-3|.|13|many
TGTGCCAGCAGCTTATCAGGGGCAGATACGCAGTATTTT
CASSLSGADTQYF
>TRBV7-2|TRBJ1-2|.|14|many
TGTGCCAGCAGCCTAGTCACAGGCGGCTATGGCTACACCTTC
CASSLVTGGYGYTF
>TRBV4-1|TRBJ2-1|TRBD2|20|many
TGCGCCAGCAGCCTCCTAAGCTCGACTAGCGGGGGGGCGTCCTACAATGAGCAGTTCTTC
CASSLLSSTSGGASYNEQFF
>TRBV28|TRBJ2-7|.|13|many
TGTGCCAGTTGGGGTAGCGACACCTACGAGCAGTACTTC
CASWGSDTYEQYF
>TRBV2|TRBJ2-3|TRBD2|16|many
TGTGCCAGCAGTGCTCCTAGCGGGGGGGCGGGAGATACGCAGTATTTT
CASSAPSGGAGDTQYF
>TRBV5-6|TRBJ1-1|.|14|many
TGTGCCAGCAGCAGGTGGGGGGAGGGCACTGAAGCTTTCTTT
CASSRWGEGTEAFF
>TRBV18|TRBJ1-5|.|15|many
TGTGCCAGCTCACCTGGACCTACTAGCAATCAGCCCCAGCATTTT
CASSPGPTSNQPQHF
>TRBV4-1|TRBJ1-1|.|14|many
TGCGCCAGCAGCCAAGGGACAACGAACACTGAAGCTTTCTTT
CASSQGTTNTEAFF
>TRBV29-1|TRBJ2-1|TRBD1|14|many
TGCAGCGTTGATGGACAGGGGGTTGTCAATGAGCAGTTCTTC
CSVDGQGVVNEQFF
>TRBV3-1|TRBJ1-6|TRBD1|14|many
TGTGCCAGCAGACAGACAGGGAATAATTCACCCCTCCACTTT
CASRQTGNNSPLHF
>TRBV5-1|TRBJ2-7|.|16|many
TGCGCCAGCAGTTCCAAAGGAGGGACTGAAGCCTACGAGCAGTACTTC
CASSSKGGTEAYEQYF
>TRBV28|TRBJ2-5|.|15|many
TGTGCCAGCAGTCTTTGGACACCCTCCCTGGAGACCCAGTACTTC
CASSLWTPSLETQYF
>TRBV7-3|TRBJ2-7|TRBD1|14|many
TGTGCCAGCAGGACAGGGGGCAATTCTTACGAGCAGTACTTC
CASRTGGNSYEQYF
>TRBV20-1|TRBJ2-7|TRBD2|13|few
TGCAGTTTCCTAGCGGGGGGGCCTAGGGAGCAGTACTTC
CSFLAGGPREQYF
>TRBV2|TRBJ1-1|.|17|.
TGTGCCAGCAGTTTTTCTCCTAGACCTGTGGGGAACACTGAAGCTTTCTTT
CASSFSPRPVGNTEAFF
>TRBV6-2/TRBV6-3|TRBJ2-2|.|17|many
TGTGCCAGCCACGGAAGGGTCTACACACGGAACACCGGGGAGCTGTTTTTT
CASHGRVYTRNTGELFF
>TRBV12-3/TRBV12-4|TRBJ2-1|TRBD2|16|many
TGTGCCAGCAGCACAGAAGCGGGAGGCGTATACAATGAGCAGTTCTTC
CASSTEAGGVYNEQFF
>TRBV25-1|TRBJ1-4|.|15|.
TGTGCCAGCAGTGACCCCCCGTCGGCTAATGAAAAACTGTTTTTT
CASSDPPSANEKLFF
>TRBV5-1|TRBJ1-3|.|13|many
TGCGCCAGCAACTTGGATTTTCGGAACACCATATATTTT
CASNLDFRNTIYF
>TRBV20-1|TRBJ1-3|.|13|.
TGCAGTGCTAGGGCGCTCTCTGGAAACACCATATATTTT
CSARALSGNTIYF
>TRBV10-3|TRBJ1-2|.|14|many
TGTGCCATCAGTGAAAGGGTTTCTAACTATGGCTACACCTTC
CAISERVSNYGYTF
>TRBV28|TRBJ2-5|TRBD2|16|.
TGTGCCAGCAGTTTGGGACTAGCGGGGGCCCAGGGGACCCAGTACTTC
CASSLGLAGAQGTQYF
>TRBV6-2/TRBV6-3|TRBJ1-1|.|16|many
TGTGCCAGCCCCTCCTCCGGCGGTCCCGTCGTGACTGAAGCTTTCTTT
CASPSSGGPVVTEAFF
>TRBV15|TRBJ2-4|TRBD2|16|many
TGTGCCACCAGCAGAGCAAGGACTAGCGGGGGAAACATTCAGTACTTC
CATSRARTSGGNIQYF
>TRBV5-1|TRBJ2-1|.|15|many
TGCGCCAGCAGCTTGGTGCGGGACGCCACTAGTGAGCAGTTCTTC
CASSLVRDATSEQFF
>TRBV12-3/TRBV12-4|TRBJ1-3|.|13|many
TGTGCCAGTCAGGGTCCCGCTGGAAACACCATATATTTT
CASQGPAGNTIYF
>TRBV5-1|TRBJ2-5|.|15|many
TGCGCCAGCAGCTCGGACCTCGAGATCCAAGAGACCCAGTACTTC
CASSSDLEIQETQYF
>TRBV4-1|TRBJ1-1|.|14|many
TGCGCCAGCAGCCAAGGGTCCTCGAACACTGAAGCTTTCTTT
CASSQGSSNTEAFF
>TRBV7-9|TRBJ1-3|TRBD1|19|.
TGTGCCAGCAGCTCTAGAATAGGGGGCTTGTCTCTTGAAGGAAACACCATATATTTT
CASSSRIGGLSLEGNTIYF
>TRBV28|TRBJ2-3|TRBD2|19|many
TGTGCCAGCACTGAGGATCCCCCTCGACTAGCGGGAGGGGCAGATACGCAGTATTTT
CASTEDPPRLAGGADTQYF
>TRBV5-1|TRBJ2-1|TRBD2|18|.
TGCGCCAGCAGCTTGGTTCTAGCGGGGGAACCCTCCTACAATGAGCAGTTCTTC
CASSLVLAGEPSYNEQFF
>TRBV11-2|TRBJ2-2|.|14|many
TGTGCCAGCAGCTTACTAGGTGACACCGGGGAGCTGTTTTTT
CASSLLGDTGELFF
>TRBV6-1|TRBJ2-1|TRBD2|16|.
TGTGCCAGCAGTGAAGATGGGACTAGCGGGAGTCATGAGCAGTTCTTC
CASSEDGTSGSHEQFF
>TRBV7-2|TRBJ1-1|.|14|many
TGTGCCAGCAGCCCCCGACGGGGGAACACTGAAGCTTTCTTT
CASSPRRGNTEAFF
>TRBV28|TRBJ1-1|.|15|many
TGTGCCAGCAGTTTGAACAGGTGGGAAAACACTGAAGCTTTCTTT
CASSLNRWENTEAFF
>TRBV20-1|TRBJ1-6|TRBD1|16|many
TGCAGTGCAACAGGGGGAACTAGCTCCTATAATTCACCCCTCCACTTT
CSATGGTSSYNSPLHF
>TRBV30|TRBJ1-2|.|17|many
TGTGCCTGGAGTGTAACCCACCCACAGGGCAAGGACTATGGCTACACCTTC
CAWSVTHPQGKDYGYTF
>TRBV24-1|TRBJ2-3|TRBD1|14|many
TGTGCCACCAGTGACAGGGGGCACACAGATACGCAGTATTTT
CATSDRGHTDTQYF
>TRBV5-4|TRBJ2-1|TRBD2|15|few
TGTGCCAGCAGCTTAGCAGCCACTAGCGGTGGGGGGCAGTTCTTC
CASSLAATSGGGQFF
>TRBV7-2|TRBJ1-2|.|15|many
TGTGCCAGCAGCTTAGAAGTCGTTGAGGGAAGGGGCTACACCTTC
CASSLEVVEGRGYTF
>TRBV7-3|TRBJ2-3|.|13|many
TGTGCCAGCAGCTCCGGGCCTACAGATACGCAGTATTTT
CASSSGPTDTQYF
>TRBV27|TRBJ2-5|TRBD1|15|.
TGTGCCAGCAGAGACGGGACAGGGGGCGTCGAGACCCAGTACTTC
CASRDGTGGVETQYF
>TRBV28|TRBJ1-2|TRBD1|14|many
TGTGCCAGCAGCCCGATGGACAGGGATGTTGGCTACACCTTC
CASSPMDRDVGYTF
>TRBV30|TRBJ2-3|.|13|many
TGTGCCTGGAGTCCTTCCAGAACAGATACGCAGTATTTT
CAWSPSRTDTQYF
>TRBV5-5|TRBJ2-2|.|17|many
TGTGCCAGCAGCTCTGAACGCACGCGGGGTGGCACCGGGGAGCTGTTTTTT
CASSSERTRGGTGELFF
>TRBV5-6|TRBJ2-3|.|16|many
TGTGCCAGCAGCTGGGGGGGCGGGGCAATCACAGATACGCAGTATTTT
CASSWGGGAITDTQYF
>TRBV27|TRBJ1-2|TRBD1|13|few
TGTGCCAGCAGACGGACAGGGGCACGGGGCTACACCTTC
CASRRTGARGYTF
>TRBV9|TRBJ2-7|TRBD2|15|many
TGTGCCAGCAGCAAAAGAAGCGGGACCCCCTACGAGCAGTACTTC
CASSKRSGTPYEQYF
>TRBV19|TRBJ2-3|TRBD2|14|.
TGTGCCAGTAGTATAGCGGGGGGGCCTAATACGCAGTATTTT
CASSIAGGPNTQYF
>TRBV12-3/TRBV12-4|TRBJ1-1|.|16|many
TGTGCCAGCAGCCGCCGGAGGGGGGCCTTGAACACTGAAGCTTTCTTT
CASSRRRGALNTEAFF
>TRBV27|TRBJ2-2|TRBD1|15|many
TGTGCCAGCAGTAGGACAGGGTCAAACACCGGGGAGCTGTTTTTT
CASSRTGSNTGELFF